These 13 T cell receptor beta chains came from one sample sequenced in a study of T cell responses to AZD1222 COVID-19 vaccine. Clones were sequenced by immunoSEQ multiplex PCR, and TCRdb holds only the in-frame ones, with some missing. The table lists around 99,000 clones, about 88% of them singletons. This specimen consisted of peripheral blood, obtained on day 0 of AZD1222 vaccination. These receptor sequences come from an adult in good health.

This clone was seen a single time. The chain recombines TRBV27 with TRBJ1-4, with D uncertain. Trimming removed 3 bases at V and 9 bases at J, with 11 bases between. The CDR3 consists of 13 residues. Germline V lookup: CDR1 MNHEY, CDR2 SMNVEV (reference sequence). The CDR3: CASSFWVGQKLFF. Written as DNA, the CDR3 is TGTGCCAGCAGTTTTTGGGTCGGACAAAAACTGTTTTTT.

This sequence joins TRBV18 and TRBJ2-7; 8 bases line up with TRBD1. The CDR3 spans 15 residues. Germline V gives CDR1 KGHSH, CDR2 LQKENI. With 4 bases clipped from V and 0 bases from J, the junction kept 5 bases outside the gene matches. The CDR3 nucleotides read TGTGCCAGCTCACTAAGGACAGGGAGCTCCTACGAGCAGTACGTC. Translating gives CASSLRTGSSYEQYV.

V usage is TRBV3-1 (or the pseudogene TRBV3-2) and J usage is TRBJ1-6, with 7 bases that match TRBD1. This CDR3 is 14 amino acids long. V shed 4 bases, J shed 6 bases, and the junction held 3 bases outside the gene matches. Germline V lookup: CDR1 LGHDT, CDR2 YNNKEL (reference sequence). The CDR3 is CASSPGTANSPLHF. The CDR3 DNA follows: TGTGCCAGCAGCCCCGGGACAGCTAATTCACCCCTCCACTTT.

This clone is a singleton in its sample. The chain couples TRBV27 to TRBJ1-1; 9 nucleotides align to TRBD1. Losses at the gene ends were 2 bases for V and 7 bases for J; bases not matched to a gene: 8. This CDR3 is 15 amino acids long. Germline-derived CDR1 and CDR2 are MNHEY and SMNVEV (reference sequence). This chain's CDR3 is CASSLMGTGWGEAFF. The CDR3 DNA sequence: TGTGCCAGCAGTTTAATGGGGACAGGGTGGGGTGAAGCTTTCTTT.

The genes are TRBV18 and TRBJ1-2, with D possibly being TRBD1 (5 bases). CDR3 length: 15 residues. Germline CDR1 reads KGHSH; CDR2 reads LQKENI. Between the trimmed V and J ends, which lost 1 base and 4 bases, there was a span of 13 bases. The CDR3 DNA reads as TGTGCCAGCTCACCACAAGGGGTATCTCTCTATGGCTACACCTTC. This gives the protein CASSPQGVSLYGYTF.

The V and J genes are TRBV5-1 and TRBJ1-2; tentatively, D is TRBD1 (5 bases). CDR1 is SGHRS, CDR2 YFSETQ, per germline. The CDR3 is 15 residues long. V was clipped by 5 bases and J by 7 bases, with 21 bases between them. Written as DNA, the CDR3 is TGCGCCAGCAGATACTCCCTTCTGGGGGAGGCTGGCTACACCTTC. Its protein is CASRYSLLGEAGYTF. Filled out from reference TRBV5-1 and TRBJ1-2, the complete variable domain reads KAGVTQTPRYLIKTRGQQVTLSCSPISGHRSVSWYQQTPGQGLQFLFEYFSETQRNKGNFPGRFSGRQFSNSRSEMNVSTLELGDSALYLCASRYSLLGEAGYTFGSGTRLTVV.

The chain is built from TRBV7-8 and TRBJ1-3; 8 nucleotides match TRBD1. Germline loops: CDR1 SGHVS, CDR2 FQNEAQ. This CDR3 has 15 amino acids. V shed 5 bases, J shed 0 bases, and the junction held 3 bases outside the gene matches. The CDR3 here is CASSRTGFSGNTIYF. The CDR3 bases are TGTGCCAGCAGCAGGACAGGGTTCTCTGGAAACACCATATATTTT.

The chain uses TRBV28 and TRBJ1-5; no reliable D call. Germline values: CDR1 MDHEN, CDR2 SYDVKM. The CDR3 is 10 residues long. The ends were cut back, 10 bases at V and 2 bases at J, with 3 bases in the middle. The CDR3 coding sequence is TGTGCCACGGGCAATCAGCCCCAGCATTTT. This sequence encodes CATGNQPQHF.

This chain connects TRBV4-1 to TRBJ2-5; 13 bases agree with TRBD2. The CDR3 is made up of 16 amino acids. V was clipped by 4 bases and J by 5 bases; unmatched bases: 7. CDR1 and CDR2 (germline): MGHRA, YSYEKL. This chain's CDR3 is CASSPLAGGVSETQYF. The CDR3 region has the DNA TGCGCCAGCAGCCCACTAGCGGGAGGGGTATCGGAGACCCAGTACTTC.

V is TRBV6-5 and J is TRBJ1-4; 8 bases align to TRBD1. This CDR3 contains 15 residues. The ends lost 2 bases at V and 7 bases at J; junction bases unmatched: 6. The germline CDR1 and CDR2 sequences are MNHEY and SVGAGI. CDR3 region: CASSYRQGIREKLFF. CDR3 in DNA: TGTGCCAGCAGTTACAGACAGGGGATTCGTGAAAAACTGTTTTTT.

This clone came up a few times. The CDR3 region is CASSPWTGRLGSYEQYF. The CDR3 coding sequence is TGTGCCAGCAGCCCCTGGACAGGGCGCCTAGGTTCCTACGAGCAGTACTTC. V and J are TRBV7-9 and TRBJ2-7; 8 bases are shared with TRBD1. Germline values: CDR1 SEHNR, CDR2 FQNEAQ (reference sequence). The V and J ends lost 5 bases and 1 base, in that order; junction bases with no gene match: 13. This CDR3 region has 17 residues.

The rearrangement uses TRBV18 and TRBJ1-1; D gene ambiguous. In germline, CDR1 is KGHSH, CDR2 LQKENI. This CDR3 contains 13 residues. V gave up 7 bases and J gave up 4 bases, with 13 bases separating them. The chain's CDR3 is CASLGSLGTEAFF. The DNA of the CDR3 is TGTGCCAGCTTAGGCTCCCTGGGCACTGAAGCTTTCTTT.

This chain uses TRBV5-6 with TRBJ1-1; a possible D gene is TRBD1 (6 bases). CDR3 length: 13 amino acids. With 5 bases removed from V and 1 base from J, the gap between germline ends came to 9 bases. Germline CDR1 and CDR2: SGHDT and YYEEEE. CDR3 region: CASSPTGNTEAFF. In DNA form, the CDR3 reads TGTGCCAGCAGTCCGACAGGGAACACTGAAGCTTTCTTT.